Presented here are 29 T cell receptor beta chains from one specimen sequenced in a study of blood T cell repertoires in COVID-19. Libraries were prepared by immunoSEQ multiplex PCR; TCRdb keeps only in-frame clonotypes and omits some of them. The sample has 250,000 or so clones; approximately 88% are singletons. The specimen sequenced was peripheral blood. These TCRs come from a woman aged 40-49 years who had recovered from COVID-19.

V and J are TRBV27 and TRBJ1-2; the D is unclear. Germline V lookup: CDR1 MNHEY, CDR2 SMNVEV (reference sequence). Trimming removed 1 base from V and 4 bases from J, with 19 bases in between. The CDR3 is made up of 17 amino acids. This chain's CDR3 is CASSLLGGPADAYGYTF. In DNA, the CDR3 is TGTGCCAGCAGTTTATTAGGAGGGCCCGCCGACGCCTATGGCTACACCTTC.

This chain uses TRBV30 with TRBJ2-7; the match to TRBD2 covers 8 bases. V shed 4 bases and J 0 bases; nucleotides not matched to a gene: 5. The germline gives CDR1 GTSNPN, CDR2 SVGIG (reference sequence). This CDR3 is 14 amino acids long. The CDR3: CAWKTSGSSYEQYF. The CDR3 DNA sequence: TGTGCCTGGAAGACGAGCGGGAGCTCCTACGAGCAGTACTTC.

The chain uses TRBV28 and TRBJ1-2, with D hard to call. Trimming cost V 2 bases and J 0 bases, with 13 bases left between them. The CDR3 consists of 16 residues. From germline, CDR1 is MDHEN and CDR2 SYDVKM. The CDR3 DNA reads TGTGCCAGCAGTTTAGGAAACAGAGTAGCTAACTATGGCTACACCTTC. This sequence encodes CASSLGNRVANYGYTF.

The chain has TRBV18 and TRBJ2-3, with D unclear. CDR3 length equals 15 residues. Germline-derived CDR1 and CDR2 are KGHSH and LQKENI. The V end was cut by 3 bases, the J end by 6 bases, with 16 bases between. The CDR3 DNA sequence: TGTGCCAGCTCACCCGCCACTGGCGCTAGGGATACGCAGTATTTT. Residues: CASSPATGARDTQYF.

V usage is TRBV24-1 and J usage is TRBJ2-1; TRBD2 matches 11 bases. Unmatched junction bases numbered 6, after V lost 5 bases and J lost 4 bases. The CDR3 is made up of 16 amino acids. From germline, CDR1 is KGHDR and CDR2 SFDVKD. In DNA form, the CDR3 reads TGTGCCACCAGTGTAGTCGGGACTAGCGGATACAATGAGCAGTTCTTC. This sequence encodes CATSVVGTSGYNEQFF.

The V and J genes are TRBV18 and TRBJ2-7, with D tentatively TRBD1 (6 bases). With 6 bases removed from V and 4 bases from J, the gap between germline ends came to 16 bases. Germline lookup yields CDR1 KGHSH and CDR2 LQKENI. The CDR3 has 14 amino acids. Here the CDR3 reads CASSRTGPAYEQYF. CDR3 bases: TGTGCCAGCTCTCGAACAGGGCCAGCTTACGAGCAGTACTTC.

This chain uses TRBV7-8 with TRBJ2-1; a possible D gene is TRBD2 (5 bases). V was pared by 2 bases and J by 8 bases, with 13 bases between. Germline CDR1 reads SGHVS; CDR2 reads FQNEAQ. The length of the CDR3 is 14 residues. The CDR3 spells CASSLTFLAHEQFF. The CDR3 coding sequence is TGTGCCAGCAGCTTAACTTTCCTAGCCCATGAGCAGTTCTTC.

J is TRBJ1-1 and V is TRBV4-1, with 10 bases that match TRBD1. Losses at the gene ends were 4 bases for V and 1 base for J; bases not matched to a gene: 6. Germline V gene data show CDR1 as MGHRA and CDR2 as YSYEKL. The CDR3 contains 16 residues. The CDR3 sequence is CASSPTGQGGNTEAFF. CDR3 coding DNA: TGCGCCAGCAGCCCCACAGGACAGGGGGGGAACACTGAAGCTTTCTTT.

The chain has TRBV12-5 and TRBJ2-2, with D possibly TRBD1 on 6 matching bases. This CDR3 region has 16 residues. Deletions cut 1 base from V and 4 bases from J, with 13 bases between. The V gene's germline CDR1 is LGHNT and CDR2 FRNRAP. The CDR3 DNA reads as TGTGCTAGTGGTTTGGGGACAGATCTGGCCACCGGGGAGCTGTTTTTT. Its protein is CASGLGTDLATGELFF.

The J gene is TRBJ2-3, the V gene TRBV4-2; D gene ambiguous. Germline assignment: CDR1 LGHNA and CDR2 YNFKEQ. Trimming cost V 0 bases and J 4 bases, with 14 bases left between them. The CDR3 sequence is 16 residues long. The DNA of the CDR3 is TGTGCCAGCAGCCAAGATCACACTACGAGTGCAGATACGCAGTATTTT. Its protein product is CASSQDHTTSADTQYF.

This chain links TRBV6-6 with TRBJ2-3; 12 nucleotides agree with TRBD2. The CDR3 spans 15 residues. Per germline, CDR1 MNHNY and CDR2 SVGAGI (reference sequence). V dropped 7 bases and J dropped 5; count of bases not matched to a gene: 7. In DNA form, the CDR3 reads TGTGCCAGCACCCCGCTAGCGGGAGGGAAAGATACGCAGTATTTT. Residues: CASTPLAGGKDTQYF.

This clone has more than one count but fewer than ten. V is TRBV30 and J is TRBJ2-7; TRBD1 aligns across 8 bases. This CDR3 spans 14 amino acids. J was trimmed by 3 bases and V by 2 bases; bases with no gene match: 6. Per the germline V gene, CDR1 is GTSNPN and CDR2 is SVGIG (reference sequence). The DNA of the CDR3 is TGTGCCTGGAGTCGGACAGGGACCTACTACGAGCAGTACTTC. Amino acids: CAWSRTGTYYEQYF.

The genes are TRBV18 and TRBJ2-5; 7 bases fit TRBD2. Germline loops: CDR1 KGHSH, CDR2 LQKENI. This CDR3 has 15 amino acids. The V segment lost 0 bases and the J segment 5 bases; nucleotides outside the gene matches: 6. The CDR3 bases are TGTGCCAGCTCACCACCGGCGGGAGAGGGGGAGACCCAGTACTTC. Amino acid sequence: CASSPPAGEGETQYF.

The chain employs TRBV30 and TRBJ2-1, with D perhaps TRBD2 (5 bases). Trimming shortened V by 1 base and J by 7 bases, and 14 bases separated the two germline ends. Germline V gene lookup returns CDR1 GTSNPN and CDR2 SVGIG (reference sequence). The CDR3 consists of 14 residues. CDR3 DNA: TGTGCCTGGAGTGCCTTAGCGAGAGCTAATGAGCAGTTCTTC. Translating gives CAWSALARANEQFF.

V usage is TRBV5-5 and J usage is TRBJ1-2; tentative D call: TRBD1 (5 bases). CDR1 and CDR2 from the germline V gene are SGHKS and YYEKEE (reference sequence). This CDR3 is built from 13 residues. V was clipped by 3 bases and J by 7 bases, with 13 bases between them. CDR3 protein: CASSSGLGSGYTF. CDR3 DNA: TGTGCCAGCAGCTCGGGACTCGGGAGTGGCTACACCTTC.

This rearrangement joins TRBV23-1 to TRBJ1-1, with 8 bases identical to TRBD1. TRBV23-1 is recorded as an ORF, its role being uncertain. This CDR3 contains 20 residues. Trimming removed 8 bases from V and 3 bases from J; junction bases left unmatched: 26. CDR3 sequence (DNA): TGCGCCAGCTACACCCTCTCCGGGACAGGAGGGGAGGCGGACTACACTGAAGCTTTCTTT. Amino acids: CASYTLSGTGGEADYTEAFF.

Only one count was recorded for this clone. V and J are TRBV5-1 and TRBJ2-3; D ambiguous. This CDR3 has 13 amino acids. Trimming stripped 3 bases from V and 3 bases from J, with 8 bases between. Looked up from germline, CDR1 is SGHRS and CDR2 is YFSETQ. The CDR3 sequence is CASSSPPTDTQYF. DNA for the CDR3: TGCGCCAGCAGCTCCCCCCCGACAGATACGCAGTATTTT. Drawing the rest from reference TRBV5-1 and TRBJ2-3, the complete variable domain is KAGVTQTPRYLIKTRGQQVTLSCSPISGHRSVSWYQQTPGQGLQFLFEYFSETQRNKGNFPGRFSGRQFSNSRSEMNVSTLELGDSALYLCASSSPPTDTQYFGPGTRLTVL.

The V call is TRBV28, the J call TRBJ2-2; TRBD1 matches at 8 bases. The germline gives CDR1 MDHEN, CDR2 SYDVKM. The CDR3 contains 16 residues. J was trimmed by 2 bases and V by 5 bases; bases with no gene match: 7. The CDR3 protein is CASSGTGTGNTGELFF. The CDR3 DNA is TGTGCCAGCAGTGGAACCGGGACAGGCAACACCGGGGAGCTGTTTTTT.

This clone was recorded once. CDR3 residues: CAISRTGEYGNTIYF. For the CDR3, the DNA is TGTGCCATCAGCCGGACAGGGGAGTACGGAAACACCATATATTTT. The chain couples TRBV10-3 to TRBJ1-3; 9 nucleotides align to TRBD1. V trimming: 6 bases; J trimming: 4 bases; junction bases outside the gene matches: 7. Looked up from germline, CDR1 is ENHRY and CDR2 is SYGVKD. This CDR3 contains 15 residues.

The genes are TRBV4-2 and TRBJ2-7, with a possible D match to TRBD1 (6 bases). Between the trimmed V and J ends, which lost 4 bases and 1 base, there was a span of 11 bases. CDR1 and CDR2 (germline): LGHNA, YNFKEQ. CDR3 length: 14 amino acids. In nucleotides, the CDR3 is TGTGCCAGCAGCCCGACCGGGACATCCTACGAGCAGTACTTC. Translating gives CASSPTGTSYEQYF.

The rearrangement uses TRBV7-8 and TRBJ2-4; D remains unclear. Germline CDR1 reads SGHVS; CDR2 reads FQNEAQ. V was trimmed by 1 base and J by 0 bases, leaving 4 bases between them. The CDR3 runs 14 residues. CDR3 amino acids: CASSLGQAKNIQYF. CDR3 nucleotides: TGTGCCAGCAGCTTAGGGCAAGCCAAAAACATTCAGTACTTC.

The gene calls are TRBV19 and TRBJ1-1; D remains unclear. The CDR3 runs to 15 residues. Trimming took off 4 bases at V and 0 bases at J, with 12 bases between the two ends. Germline CDR1 is LNHDA and CDR2 is SQIVND (reference sequence). CDR3 in amino acids: CASSTVASMNTEAFF. As DNA, the CDR3 is TGTGCCAGTAGTACCGTTGCTAGCATGAACACTGAAGCTTTCTTT.

The chain links TRBV28 to TRBJ2-7; 9 bases are shared with TRBD1. Germline V lookup: CDR1 MDHEN, CDR2 SYDVKM. CDR3 length: 14 residues. The ends lost 3 bases at V and 6 bases at J; junction bases unmatched: 6. The DNA of the CDR3 is TGTGCCAGCAGTTTTCTACAGGGGGCCTTCGAGCAGTACTTC. This sequence encodes CASSFLQGAFEQYF.

The chain couples TRBV7-3 to TRBJ2-2; TRBD2 agrees at 7 bases. Looked up from germline, CDR1 is SGHTA and CDR2 is FQGTGA. J gave up 2 bases and V 1 base, and 4 bases lay outside the gene matches. The CDR3 runs 16 residues. In DNA, the CDR3 is TGTGCCAGCAGCTTAATGGGGGGGTCTAACACCGGGGAGCTGTTTTTT. It is translated as CASSLMGGSNTGELFF. Based on the CDR3 plus reference TRBV7-3 and TRBJ2-2, the full variable domain is GAGVSQTPSNKVTEKGKYVELRCDPISGHTALYWYRQSLGQGPEFLIYFQGTGAADDSGLPNDRFFAVRPEGSVSTLKIQRTERGDSAVYLCASSLMGGSNTGELFFGEGSRLTVL.

The chain has TRBV9 and TRBJ2-7; 7 bases match TRBD1. The CDR3 runs to 15 residues. V was clipped by 0 bases and J by 2 bases; unmatched bases: 5. Germline V gives CDR1 SGDLS, CDR2 YYNGEE. The CDR3 region has the DNA TGTGCCAGCAGCGTAGGTTGGACAGGCCCCTACGAGCAGTACTTC. It is translated as CASSVGWTGPYEQYF.

Notes on this clone: At the DNA level, this CDR3 is encoded by other sequences in the same sample as well. The rearrangement links TRBV9 to TRBJ2-2, with D perhaps matching TRBD2 (5 bases). V lost 0 bases and J lost 0, with 6 bases in between. The germline V gene has CDR1 SGDLS and CDR2 YYNGEE. The CDR3 sequence is 15 residues long. CDR3 sequence reads: CASSVGGANTGELFF. In nucleotides, the CDR3 is TGTGCCAGCAGCGTAGGGGGAGCGAACACCGGGGAGCTGTTTTTT.

The V call is TRBV11-3, the J call TRBJ1-1, with TRBD1 matching over 9 bases. The CDR3 contains 14 residues. The ends lost 5 bases at V and 7 bases at J; junction bases unmatched: 8. The germline V gene has CDR1 SGHNT and CDR2 YENEEA. Here the CDR3 reads CASSRQQGAFEAFF. CDR3 nucleotides: TGTGCCAGCAGCCGGCAACAGGGGGCCTTTGAAGCTTTCTTT.

The rearrangement links TRBV11-2 to TRBJ2-1, with a weak D call TRBD2 (6 bases). The germline CDR1 and CDR2 sequences are SGHAT and FQNNGV. The CDR3 has 17 amino acids. V lost 1 base and J 0 bases, leaving 13 bases between the germline ends. The CDR3 bases are TGTGCCAGCAGCTTAGGTTCGGCTAGCGACTCCTACAATGAGCAGTTCTTC. Amino acid sequence: CASSLGSASDSYNEQFF. Drawing the rest from reference TRBV11-2 and TRBJ2-1, the complete variable domain is EAGVAQSPRYKIIEKRQSVAFWCNPISGHATLYWYQQILGQGPKLLIQFQNNGVVDDSQLPKDRFSAERLKGVDSTLKIQPAKLEDSAVYLCASSLGSASDSYNEQFFGPGTRLTVL.

The chain couples TRBV13 to TRBJ2-2; D is possibly TRBD1 (6 bases). The CDR3 contains 13 residues. V was pared by 6 bases and J by 7 bases, with 12 bases between. Germline-derived CDR1 and CDR2 are PRHDT and FYEKMQ (reference sequence). This chain's CDR3 is CASRQGSGGELFF. Written as DNA, the CDR3 is TGTGCCAGCAGGCAGGGGAGTGGCGGGGAGCTGTTTTTT.